This T cell receptor (beta chain) originates from a study of CD4 T cells in relation to SARS-CoV-2 and coronaviruses. Germline V gene lookup returns CDR1 MNHEY and CDR2 SVGAGI. Trimming removed 6 bases at V and 2 bases at J, with 16 bases between. The CDR3 is 15 amino acids. Assay used: immunoSEQ multiplex PCR; TCRdb lists only in-frame clones, some missing. Altogether about 59,000 clones are present, roughly 90% being singletons, with the ten largest covering more than 1.1%. The unexposed donors gave CD4+ T cells in about 2011-2018, prior to COVID-19. This receptor was identified in a human donor in good health. The specimen sequenced was memory CD4+ T cells from PBMCs. The V gene is TRBV6-5, the J gene TRBJ2-5; D is perhaps TRBD2 (6 bases). Here the CDR3 DNA reads TGTGCCAGCAGCTATACCCCGGGACTTCAAGAGACCCAGTACTTC. Translation: CASSYTPGLQETQYF.